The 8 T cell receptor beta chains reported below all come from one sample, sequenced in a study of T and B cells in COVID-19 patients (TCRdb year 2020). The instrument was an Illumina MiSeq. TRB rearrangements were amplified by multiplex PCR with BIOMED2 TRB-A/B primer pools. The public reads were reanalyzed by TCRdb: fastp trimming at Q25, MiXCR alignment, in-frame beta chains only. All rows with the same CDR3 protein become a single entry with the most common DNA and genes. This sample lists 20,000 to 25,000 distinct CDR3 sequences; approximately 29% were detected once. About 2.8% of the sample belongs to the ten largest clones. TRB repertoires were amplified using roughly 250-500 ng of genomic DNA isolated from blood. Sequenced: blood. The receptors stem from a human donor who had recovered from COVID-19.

CDR3 bases: TGTGCCAGCAGAAGGGACTTTAAAAACATTCAGTACTTC. Protein: CASRRDFKNIQYF. The rearrangement uses TRBV6-2 or TRBV6-3 and TRBJ2-4, with D possibly TRBD2 on 6 matching bases. The CDR3 contains 13 residues. V lost 6 bases to trimming and J lost 4 bases, with 10 bases between them. The V gene's germline CDR1 is MNHEY and CDR2 SVGEGT.

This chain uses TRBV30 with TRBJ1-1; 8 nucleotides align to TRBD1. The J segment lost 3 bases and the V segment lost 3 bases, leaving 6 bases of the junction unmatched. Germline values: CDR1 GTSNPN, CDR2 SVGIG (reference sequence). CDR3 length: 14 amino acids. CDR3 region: CAWSETGEDTEAFF. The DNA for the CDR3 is TGTGCCTGGAGCGAGACAGGGGAGGACACTGAAGCTTTCTTT.

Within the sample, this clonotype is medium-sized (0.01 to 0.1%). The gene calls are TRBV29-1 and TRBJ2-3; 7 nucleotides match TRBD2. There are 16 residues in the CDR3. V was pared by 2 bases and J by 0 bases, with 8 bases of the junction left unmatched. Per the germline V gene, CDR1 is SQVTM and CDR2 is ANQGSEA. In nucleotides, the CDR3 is TGCAGCGTTGAACTATCGGGAGGATTGAGCACAGATACGCAGTATTTT. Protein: CSVELSGGLSTDTQYF.

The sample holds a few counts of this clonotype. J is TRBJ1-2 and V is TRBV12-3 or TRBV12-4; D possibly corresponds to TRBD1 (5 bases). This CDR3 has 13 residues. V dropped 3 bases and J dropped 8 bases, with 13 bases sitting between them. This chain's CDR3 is CASSFSRAKGYTF. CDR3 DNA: TGTGCCAGCAGTTTCTCCAGGGCGAAAGGCTACACCTTC.

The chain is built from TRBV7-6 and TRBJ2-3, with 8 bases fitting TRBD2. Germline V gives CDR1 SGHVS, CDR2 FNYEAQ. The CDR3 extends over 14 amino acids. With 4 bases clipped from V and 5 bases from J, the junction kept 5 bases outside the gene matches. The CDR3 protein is CASSSPGGRDTQYF. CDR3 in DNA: TGTGCCAGCAGCTCGCCGGGGGGGCGAGATACGCAGTATTTT.

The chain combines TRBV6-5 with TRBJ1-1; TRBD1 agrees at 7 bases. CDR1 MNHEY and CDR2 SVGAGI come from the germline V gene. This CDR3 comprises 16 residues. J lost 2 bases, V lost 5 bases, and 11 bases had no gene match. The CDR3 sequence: CASSRSQGGSNTEAFF. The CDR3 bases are TGTGCCAGCAGTCGATCCCAGGGGGGGAGCAACACTGAAGCTTTCTTT.

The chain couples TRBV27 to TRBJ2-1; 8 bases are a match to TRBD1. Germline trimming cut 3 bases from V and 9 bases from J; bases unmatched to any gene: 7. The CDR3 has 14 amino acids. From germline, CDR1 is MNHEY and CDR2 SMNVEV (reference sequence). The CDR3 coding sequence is TGTGCCAGCAGTTTGCGCAACAGGGGGGTTGAGCAGTTCTTC. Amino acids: CASSLRNRGVEQFF.

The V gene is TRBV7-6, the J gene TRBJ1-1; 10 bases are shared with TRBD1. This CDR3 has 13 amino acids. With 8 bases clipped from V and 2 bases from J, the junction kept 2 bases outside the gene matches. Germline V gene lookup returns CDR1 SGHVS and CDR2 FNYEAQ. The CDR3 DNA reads TGTGCCAGCGGACAGGGGGTTAACACTGAAGCTTTCTTT. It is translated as CASGQGVNTEAFF.